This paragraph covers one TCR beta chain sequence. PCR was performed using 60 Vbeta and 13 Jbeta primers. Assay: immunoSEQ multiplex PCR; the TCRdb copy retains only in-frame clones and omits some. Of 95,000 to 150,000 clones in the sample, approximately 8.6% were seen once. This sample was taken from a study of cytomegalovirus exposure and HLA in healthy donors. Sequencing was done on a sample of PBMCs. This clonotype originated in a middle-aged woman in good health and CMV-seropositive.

The CDR3 sequence is CATPTDPNTGELFF. The DNA of the CDR3 is TGTGCCACCCCGACAGACCCGAACACCGGGGAGCTGTTTTTT. The chain uses TRBV19 and TRBJ2-2, with D perhaps TRBD1 (5 bases). Germline CDR1 is LNHDA and CDR2 is SQIVND (reference sequence). The CDR3 extends over 14 amino acids. V was clipped by 10 bases and J by 0 bases, with 12 bases between them.